Included here is one TCR beta chain sequence, with context. The antigen is unknown. Libraries were prepared by immunoSEQ multiplex PCR; TCRdb keeps only in-frame clonotypes and omits some of them. This sample carries roughly 77,000 clones, about 92% of them seen once, and the ten largest clones take 7% to 8.5%. The record originates from a study of T cell responses to AZD1222 COVID-19 vaccine. Study-wide results and caveats: CD4 TCRs associated with vaccination spanned spike, dominating at 160-218 and 743-854. Following two doses of AZD1222, Spike-specific TCR breadth and depth rose. At baseline, seropositivity was found in only a handful of AZD1222 recipients. Repertoires were obtained solely post-peak T cell response.

Trimming removed 5 bases from V and 1 base from J, with 9 bases in between. Per germline, CDR1 SGHRS and CDR2 YFSETQ. This CDR3 spans 14 amino acids. This clonotype was sampled from an adult in good health. The sample was peripheral blood, taken on day 0 of MenACWY control vaccination. The chain is built from TRBV5-1 and TRBJ2-2; no firm D call. CDR3 in DNA: TGCGCCAGCAGGGTGTGGGTGAACACCGGGGAGCTGTTTTTT. Protein sequence: CASRVWVNTGELFF.